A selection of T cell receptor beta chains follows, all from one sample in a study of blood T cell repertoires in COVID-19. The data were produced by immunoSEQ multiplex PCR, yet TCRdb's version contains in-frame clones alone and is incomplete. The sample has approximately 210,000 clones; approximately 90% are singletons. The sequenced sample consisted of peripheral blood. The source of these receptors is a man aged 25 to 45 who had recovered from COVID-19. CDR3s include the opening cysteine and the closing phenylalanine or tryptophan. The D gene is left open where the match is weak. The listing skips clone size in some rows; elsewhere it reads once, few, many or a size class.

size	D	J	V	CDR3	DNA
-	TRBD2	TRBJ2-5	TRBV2	CASSLGPGRETQYF	TGTGCCAGCAGTCTAGGACCCGGGAGGGAGACCCAGTACTTC
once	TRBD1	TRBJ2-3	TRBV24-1	CATSDGGTGSTDTQYF	TGTGCCACCAGTGATGGTGGGACAGGGAGTACAGATACGCAGTATTTT
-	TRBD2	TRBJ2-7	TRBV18	CASSPRTSGDSYEQYF	TGTGCCAGCTCACCCCGGACTAGCGGGGACTCCTACGAGCAGTACTTC
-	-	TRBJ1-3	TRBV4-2	CASSQESAGNSGNTIYF	TGTGCCAGCAGCCAAGAATCTGCAGGGAACTCTGGAAACACCATATATTTT
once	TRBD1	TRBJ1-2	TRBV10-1	CASRKGQGVSGYTF	TGCGCCAGCAGGAAAGGACAGGGTGTAAGTGGCTACACCTTC
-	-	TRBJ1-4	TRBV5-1	CASSFWAGQEKLFF	TGCGCCAGCAGCTTTTGGGCAGGGCAAGAAAAACTGTTTTTT
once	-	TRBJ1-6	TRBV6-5	CASSYPRQNSPLHF	TGTGCCAGCAGTTACCCCAGACAGAATTCACCCCTCCACTTT
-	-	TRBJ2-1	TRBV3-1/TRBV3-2	CASSQGALGAGANNEQFF	TGTGCCAGCAGCCAAGGCGCCCTGGGGGCGGGGGCAAACAATGAGCAGTTCTTC
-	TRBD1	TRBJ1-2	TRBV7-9	CASSLESGTEYYGYTF	TGTGCCAGCAGCTTAGAATCCGGGACAGAATACTATGGCTACACCTTC
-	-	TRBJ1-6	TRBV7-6	CASSGVRVLDSYNSPLHF	TGTGCCAGCAGCGGAGTAAGGGTGCTGGACAGTTATAATTCACCCCTCCACTTT
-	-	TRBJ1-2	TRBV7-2	CASSLAAGPLGYTF	TGTGCCAGCAGCTTAGCGGCGGGGCCCCTTGGCTACACCTTC
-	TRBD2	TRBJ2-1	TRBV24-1	CATSGPAGTSGGNEQFF	TGTGCCACCAGTGGTCCGGCCGGGACTAGCGGGGGCAATGAGCAGTTCTTC
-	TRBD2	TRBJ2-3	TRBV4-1	CASSQQYTGGEDTQYF	TGCGCCAGCAGCCAACAGTACACGGGGGGAGAAGATACGCAGTATTTT
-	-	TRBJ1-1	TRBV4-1	CASSQDGPPVVNTEAFF	TGCGCCAGCAGCCAAGATGGGCCCCCGGTGGTGAACACTGAAGCTTTCTTT
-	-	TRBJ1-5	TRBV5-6	CASSLRSGNQPQHF	TGTGCCAGCAGCTTGAGGTCAGGTAATCAGCCCCAGCATTTT
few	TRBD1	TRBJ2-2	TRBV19	CASARQGTDGGELFF	TGTGCCAGTGCCCGACAGGGCACCGATGGTGGGGAGCTGTTTTTT
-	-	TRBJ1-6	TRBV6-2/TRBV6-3	CASSYPSRAEKRSSYNSPLHF	TGTGCCAGCAGTTACCCGTCGAGGGCTGAAAAGAGAAGCTCCTATAATTCACCCCTCCACTTT
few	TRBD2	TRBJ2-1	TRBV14	CASSQLAGAQFF	TGTGCCAGCAGCCAGCTAGCGGGGGCGCAGTTCTTC
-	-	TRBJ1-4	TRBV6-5	CASNSGGVREKLFF	TGTGCCAGCAATTCCGGGGGTGTTCGTGAAAAACTGTTTTTT
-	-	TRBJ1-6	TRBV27	CASSLLGSSYNSPLHF	TGTGCCAGCAGTTTATTAGGGAGCTCCTATAATTCACCCCTCCACTTT
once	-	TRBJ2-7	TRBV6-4	CASRFQENEQYF	TGTGCCAGCAGGTTTCAAGAGAACGAGCAGTACTTC
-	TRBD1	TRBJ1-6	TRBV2	CASSGDRGGNSPLHF	TGTGCCAGCAGTGGGGACAGGGGTGGAAATTCACCCCTCCACTTT
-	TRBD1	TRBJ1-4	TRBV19	CASSIDRGTVSEKLFF	TGTGCCAGTAGTATTGACAGGGGGACAGTTTCTGAAAAACTGTTTTTT
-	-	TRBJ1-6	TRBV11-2	CASSQGSGNSYNSPLHF	TGTGCCAGCAGCCAAGGGAGCGGAAACTCCTATAATTCACCCCTCCACTTT
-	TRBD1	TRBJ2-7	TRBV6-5	CASSPGQDEQYF	TGTGCCAGCAGCCCAGGACAGGACGAGCAGTACTTC
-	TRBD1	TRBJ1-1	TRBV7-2	CASNMDRLNTEAFF	TGTGCCAGCAACATGGACAGGTTGAACACTGAAGCTTTCTTT
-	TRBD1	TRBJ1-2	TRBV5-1	CASSPTGGGYGYTF	TGCGCCAGCAGCCCTACAGGGGGCGGCTATGGCTACACCTTC
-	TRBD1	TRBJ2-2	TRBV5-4	CASSSQGDTGELFF	TGTGCCAGCAGCTCCCAGGGGGACACCGGGGAGCTGTTTTTT
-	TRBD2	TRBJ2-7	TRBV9	CASSPRTSGGSYEQYF	TGTGCCAGCAGCCCCCGGACTAGCGGGGGGTCCTACGAGCAGTACTTC
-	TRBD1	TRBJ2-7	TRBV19	CASSLGTGSGEQYF	TGTGCCAGTAGTCTGGGGACAGGGAGCGGCGAGCAGTACTTC
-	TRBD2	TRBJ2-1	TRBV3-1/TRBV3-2	CASSWTSTWNEQFF	TGTGCCAGCAGCTGGACTAGCACTTGGAATGAGCAGTTCTTC
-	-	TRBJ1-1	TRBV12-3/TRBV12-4	CASSQQPEAFF	TGTGCCAGCAGCCAACAGCCTGAAGCTTTCTTT
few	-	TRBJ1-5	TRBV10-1	CASSEGRVGPQHF	TGCGCCAGCAGTGAGGGGAGGGTTGGACCCCAGCATTTT
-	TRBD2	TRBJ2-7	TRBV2	CASRARLARYEQYF	TGTGCCAGCAGGGCCCGACTAGCGCGGTACGAGCAGTACTTC
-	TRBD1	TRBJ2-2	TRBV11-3	CASSLLGQGGGELFF	TGTGCCAGCAGCCTACTGGGACAGGGTGGCGGGGAGCTGTTTTTT
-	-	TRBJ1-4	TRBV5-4	CASSLRRGANEKLFF	TGTGCCAGCTCGCTTCGGCGGGGGGCTAATGAAAAACTGTTTTTT
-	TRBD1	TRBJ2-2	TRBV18	CASSPGTGLTFGGELFF	TGTGCCAGCTCACCAGGGACAGGGCTCACCTTCGGCGGGGAGCTGTTTTTT
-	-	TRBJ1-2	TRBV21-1	CASSKVGRGVFSYTF	TGTGCCAGCAGCAAAGTGGGGAGGGGGGTTTTTAGCTACACCTTC
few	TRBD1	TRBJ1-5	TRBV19	CASSPTGGGQPQHF	TGTGCCAGTAGTCCGACAGGGGGTGGACAGCCCCAGCATTTT
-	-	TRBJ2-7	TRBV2	CASSGHYEQYF	TGTGCCAGCAGTGGACACTACGAGCAGTACTTC
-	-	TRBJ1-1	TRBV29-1	CSAGGQLNTEAFF	TGCAGCGCTGGAGGACAGTTGAACACTGAAGCTTTCTTT
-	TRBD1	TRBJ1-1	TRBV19	CASSPGKGQGGTEAFF	TGTGCCAGTAGTCCAGGGAAGGGACAGGGAGGGACTGAAGCTTTCTTT
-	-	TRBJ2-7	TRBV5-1	CASSLAGEYEQYF	TGCGCCAGCAGCTTGGCGGGGGAGTACGAGCAGTACTTC
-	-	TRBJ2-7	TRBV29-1	CSVEPPNYEQYF	TGCAGCGTTGAACCCCCAAACTACGAGCAGTACTTC
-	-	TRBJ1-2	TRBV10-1	CASSEAAHRGYTF	TGCGCCAGCAGTGAGGCGGCCCACAGGGGCTACACCTTC
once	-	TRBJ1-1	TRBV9	CASSGGQLNTEAFF	TGTGCCAGCAGCGGTGGACAGCTGAACACTGAAGCTTTCTTT
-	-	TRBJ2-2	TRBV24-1	CATSDEYSRTGELFF	TGTGCCACCAGTGATGAATACAGTCGAACCGGGGAGCTGTTTTTT
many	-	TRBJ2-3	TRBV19	CASSIAYGTPDTQYF	TGTGCCAGTAGTATAGCATACGGGACTCCAGATACGCAGTATTTT
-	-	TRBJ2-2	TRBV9	CASSHTTGELFF	TGTGCCAGCAGCCACACCACCGGGGAGCTGTTTTTT
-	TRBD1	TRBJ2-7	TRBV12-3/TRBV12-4	CASSGTGVEQYF	TGTGCCAGCAGTGGGACAGGGGTCGAGCAGTACTTC
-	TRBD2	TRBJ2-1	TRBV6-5	CASTRTSGNEQFF	TGTGCCAGCACCCGGACTAGCGGGAATGAGCAGTTCTTC
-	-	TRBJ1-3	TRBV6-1	CASSEVRHRGNTIYF	TGTGCCAGCAGTGAAGTTCGACACCGGGGAAACACCATATATTTT